The 30 T cell receptor beta chains below all came from one sample that was sequenced in a study of blood T cells in healthy people across ages. Together with a sample-barcoded 5' primer, a J-beta primer mix was included in a second PCR lasting roughly 6 to 12 cycles. TCRdb re-derived calls from the 5' RACE reads in MiXCR, one entry per CDR3 protein. The sample consists of about 800,000 distinct CDR3 sequences, 20% to 30% of them appearing once. The same sample was also used in a study of T cells of mothers and their children.

The sequencing sample was made of blood. The receptor source for this set is a boy aged 5 to 17 in good health.

Only a few counts were recorded for this clonotype. The chain joins TRBV6-2 or TRBV6-3 to TRBJ2-5; D may match TRBD1 or TRBD2 (6 bases each). The CDR3 length is 15 residues. Germline lookup yields CDR1 MNHEY and CDR2 SVGEGT. Trimming left V 4 bases short and J 1 base short, with 13 bases between. The CDR3 is CASSWPGEAQETQYF. DNA of the CDR3: TGTGCCAGCAGTTGGCCAGGGGAGGCCCAAGAGACCCAGTACTTC.

This clonotype turned up a few times. The chain couples TRBV25-1 to TRBJ2-3, with 9 bases lining up with TRBD1. The CDR3 totals 22 residues. CDR1 is MGHDK and CDR2 is SYGVNS in the germline V gene. Trimming took 4 bases from V and 6 from J; bases not matched to a gene: 29. In nucleotides, the CDR3 is TGTGCCAGCAGTGTGTCGTTTGGGTGGAAGTCCCGCGGACAGGGGATCCGGGATACGCAGTATTTT. Its protein is CASSVSFGWKSRGQGIRDTQYF.

This clonotype occurred a few times. The chain has TRBV12-5 and TRBJ2-1; 7 nucleotides agree with TRBD1. After removal of 5 bases from V and 9 bases from J, the junction contained 4 bases not matched to a gene. CDR1 is LGHNT, CDR2 FRNRAP, per germline. The CDR3 has 12 residues. The chain's CDR3 is CASGRQGTEQFF. For the CDR3, the DNA is TGTGCTAGTGGTAGACAGGGAACTGAGCAGTTCTTC.

This clonotype was counted between two and nine times. This sequence joins TRBV28 and TRBJ1-3; tentatively, D is TRBD1 (6 bases). Trimming stripped 5 bases from V and 8 bases from J, with 13 bases between. CDR1 is MDHEN, CDR2 SYDVKM, per germline. The CDR3 spans 13 residues. Here the CDR3 reads CASSVQGSDTIYF. CDR3 DNA: TGTGCCAGCAGTGTCCAGGGGTCGGACACCATATATTTT.

This clonotype was seen only a few times. The chain combines TRBV6-2 or TRBV6-3 with TRBJ2-5; D is ambiguous. V lost 0 bases to trimming and J lost 2 bases, with 10 bases between them. This CDR3 is 15 amino acids long. Per germline, CDR1 MNHEY and CDR2 SVGEGT. This chain's CDR3 is CASSYSDTGQETQYF. The CDR3 DNA is TGTGCCAGCAGTTACTCCGACACGGGTCAAGAGACCCAGTACTTC.

This clonotype was seen a handful of times. V usage is TRBV2 and J usage is TRBJ1-4; D uncertain. The CDR3 spans 17 residues. Trimming removed 0 bases at V and 3 bases at J, with 14 bases between. CDR1 SNHLY and CDR2 FYNNEI come from the germline V gene. This CDR3 reads CASSEARAGIANEKLFF. CDR3 sequence (DNA): TGTGCCAGCAGTGAAGCGCGGGCCGGAATAGCTAATGAAAAACTGTTTTTT.

The V call is TRBV20-1, the J call TRBJ2-7, with 9 bases that match TRBD1. Trimming took 5 bases from V and 4 from J; bases not matched to a gene: 6. CDR1 and CDR2 from the germline V gene are DFQATT and SNEGSKA (reference sequence). The CDR3 loop spans 13 amino acids. The CDR3 DNA reads as TGCAGTGCTGGGGGGACAGGGTTTTACGAGCAGTACTTC. Protein: CSAGGTGFYEQYF.

The V and J genes are TRBV5-1 and TRBJ1-2; D gene uncertain. Trimming removed 0 bases at V and 0 bases at J, with 6 bases between. The CDR3 sequence is 14 residues long. Per the germline V gene, CDR1 is SGHRS and CDR2 is YFSETQ. The CDR3 spells CASSLADPNYGYTF. Written as DNA, the CDR3 is TGCGCCAGCAGCTTGGCAGACCCTAACTATGGCTACACCTTC.

The sample holds a few counts of this clonotype. This chain connects TRBV5-5 to TRBJ1-6; no clear D gene. CDR1 and CDR2 from the germline V gene are SGHKS and YYEKEE (reference sequence). The ends were cut back, 1 base at V and 6 bases at J, with 14 bases in the middle. CDR3 length equals 16 residues. CDR3 DNA sequence: TGTGCCAGCAGCTTGAGCTGGACGGCCGCTAATTCACCCCTCCACTTT. Translated: CASSLSWTAANSPLHF.

The gene calls are TRBV20-1 and TRBJ1-5; no clear D. V lost 3 bases and J lost 11, with 11 bases in between. CDR1 DFQATT and CDR2 SNEGSKA come from the germline V gene (reference sequence). The CDR3 has 11 residues. The CDR3 here is CSASGLLAQHF. The CDR3 DNA sequence: TGCAGTGCTAGTGGGCTCTTGGCCCAGCATTTT.

This clonotype has a handful of counts. The gene calls are TRBV7-2 and TRBJ1-3; TRBD1 is a possible D gene (5 bases). Germline values: CDR1 SGHTA, CDR2 FQGNSA. This CDR3 has 15 amino acids. With 5 bases removed from V and 4 bases from J, the gap between germline ends came to 15 bases. This CDR3 reads CASSPSAGGGNTIYF. The DNA for the CDR3 is TGTGCCAGCAGCCCCAGTGCGGGGGGAGGAAACACCATATATTTT.

This sequence joins TRBV4-3 and TRBJ2-3; 7 nucleotides align to TRBD2. Germline V gives CDR1 LGHNA, CDR2 YSLEER. Trimming cost V 8 bases and J 5 bases; bases outside gene matches: 7. This CDR3 contains 13 residues. In DNA, the CDR3 is TGCGCCAGCGCCCGGGGGGTTGAAGATACGCAGTATTTT. Protein: CASARGVEDTQYF.

This clonotype was seen a few times. The rearrangement joins TRBV20-1 to TRBJ1-4, with D unresolved. Germline assignment: CDR1 DFQATT and CDR2 SNEGSKA (reference sequence). The CDR3 spans 15 residues. The V gene lost 0 bases and the J gene lost 5 bases, with 13 bases spanning the gap. The CDR3 region is CSARDPGKPNEKLFF. The DNA for the CDR3 is TGCAGTGCTAGAGATCCCGGAAAGCCGAATGAAAAACTGTTTTTT.

This sequence joins TRBV15 and TRBJ2-3, with D hard to call. CDR3 size: 15 residues. Between the trimmed V and J ends, which lost 5 bases and 0 bases, there was a span of 12 bases. Germline CDR1 and CDR2: LNHNV and YYDKDF (reference sequence). The CDR3 DNA is TGTGCCACCAGCTTACGGCCACCTAGCACAGATACGCAGTATTTT. Protein: CATSLRPPSTDTQYF.

This clonotype has a handful of counts. The V call is TRBV5-1, the J call TRBJ1-1, with D tentatively TRBD1 (5 bases). This CDR3 has 13 amino acids. Germline V lookup: CDR1 SGHRS, CDR2 YFSETQ. Trimming pared 0 bases from V and 7 bases from J, leaving 10 bases between. The CDR3 spells CASSLELGGEAFF. In DNA form, the CDR3 reads TGCGCCAGCAGCTTGGAGTTGGGGGGTGAAGCTTTCTTT.

This clonotype has a handful of counts. This chain connects TRBV20-1 to TRBJ2-7; the match to TRBD1 covers 9 bases. The CDR3 has 15 residues. Germline V gene sequence: CDR1 DFQATT, CDR2 SNEGSKA (reference sequence). V lost 4 bases, J lost 6 bases, and 13 bases stayed unmatched. CDR3: CSAKRRETGGSEQYF. The CDR3 DNA reads TGCAGTGCTAAAAGGAGGGAGACAGGGGGGTCCGAGCAGTACTTC.

This clonotype was seen more than once but under ten times. J is TRBJ2-1 and V is TRBV29-1; D remains unclear. In germline, CDR1 is SQVTM, CDR2 ANQGSEA. V dropped 1 base and J dropped 9 bases, with 7 bases sitting between them. The CDR3 has 11 residues. DNA for the CDR3: TGCAGCGTTGAAGGACAAGGTGAGCAGTTCTTC. Amino acids: CSVEGQGEQFF.

This clonotype was observed a handful of times. This chain joins TRBV7-2 and TRBJ2-3; 11 bases align to TRBD2. Germline values: CDR1 SGHTA, CDR2 FQGNSA. The length of the CDR3 is 15 residues. After removal of 1 base from V and 6 bases from J, the junction contained 3 bases not matched to a gene. In DNA, the CDR3 is TGTGCCAGCAGCTTAGAACTAGCGGGGGCTGATACGCAGTATTTT. It is translated as CASSLELAGADTQYF.

The chain recombines TRBV6-4 with TRBJ2-3; 10 bases align to TRBD2. Trimming cost V 6 bases and J 6 bases; bases outside gene matches: 6. This CDR3 contains 14 residues. Germline V gives CDR1 MRHNA, CDR2 SNTAGT. CDR3 sequence reads: CASSLAGALDTQYF. The DNA for the CDR3 is TGTGCCAGCAGCCTAGCGGGAGCTCTCGATACGCAGTATTTT.

This clonotype was observed a few times. V is TRBV20-1 and J is TRBJ2-1; D may be TRBD2 (6 bases). The CDR3 is 15 amino acids. The germline V gene has CDR1 DFQATT and CDR2 SNEGSKA (reference sequence). V dropped 4 bases and J dropped 9 bases, with 22 bases sitting between them. CDR3 region: CSAKEGWELGGEQFF. CDR3 nucleotides: TGCAGTGCTAAAGAAGGGTGGGAGCTCGGGGGTGAGCAGTTCTTC.

This clonotype has only a few counts. The chain recombines TRBV6-2 or TRBV6-3 with TRBJ1-5, with D perhaps matching TRBD1 (5 bases). The CDR3 is made up of 12 amino acids. Germline V CDR1 and CDR2: MNHEY, SVGEGT. Deletions cut 8 bases from V and 0 bases from J, with 5 bases between. CDR3: CASGTSNQPQHF. The CDR3 region has the DNA TGTGCCAGCGGGACTAGCAATCAGCCCCAGCATTTT.

This clonotype was observed a handful of times. One end of the junction does not line up with germline, which may come from a read error. The genes are TRBV20-1 and TRBJ2-7; a weak D match, TRBD2 (5 bases). Germline V gene sequence: CDR1 DFQATT, CDR2 SNEGSKA (reference sequence). The CDR3 is 13 amino acids. The DNA of the CDR3 is TGCAGTGCTAGCGGGGAAGCCTCCTACGAGCGGTACTTC. Protein product: CSASGEASYERYF.

The chain joins TRBV7-2 to TRBJ2-4, with D uncertain. Trimming pared 2 bases from V and 8 bases from J, leaving 4 bases between. The CDR3 consists of 11 residues. From germline, CDR1 is SGHTA and CDR2 FQGNSA. The CDR3 loop is CASSLSDIQYF. CDR3 sequence (DNA): TGTGCCAGCAGCTTATCTGACATTCAGTACTTC. The whole variable domain, filled in from reference TRBV7-2 and TRBJ2-4, reads GAGVSQSPSNKVTEKGKDVELRCDPISGHTALYWYRQSLGQGLEFLIYFQGNSAPDKSGLPSDRFSAERTGGSVSTLTIQRTQQEDSAVYLCASSLSDIQYFGAGTRLSVL.

This clonotype was counted a few times. The V and J genes are TRBV6-5 and TRBJ1-6; possible D gene TRBD1, 5 bases. CDR3 length equals 15 residues. V was clipped by 8 bases and J by 6 bases, with 17 bases between them. The germline gives CDR1 MNHEY, CDR2 SVGAGI. The CDR3 reads CASLPRQLGNSPLHF. CDR3 DNA: TGTGCCAGCCTACCGAGACAGCTCGGTAATTCACCCCTCCACTTT.

This clonotype came up a few times. The J gene is TRBJ2-5, the V gene TRBV6-6; 11 bases fit TRBD2. The CDR3 length is 16 residues. From germline, CDR1 is MNHNY and CDR2 SVGAGI (reference sequence). V was pared by 3 bases and J by 5 bases, with 8 bases of the junction left unmatched. The chain's CDR3 is CASSYSGGDRGETQYF. The CDR3 DNA reads TGTGCCAGCAGTTATAGCGGGGGGGACCGAGGGGAGACCCAGTACTTC.

The chain recombines TRBV7-8 with TRBJ1-1, with 7 bases identical to TRBD1. The V gene's germline CDR1 is SGHVS and CDR2 FQNEAQ. There are 15 residues in the CDR3. The V and J ends lost 3 bases and 5 bases, in that order; junction bases with no gene match: 9. The CDR3 region is CASSLTGRVGTEAFF. The CDR3 bases are TGTGCCAGCAGCTTGACAGGGAGGGTTGGGACTGAAGCTTTCTTT.

This clonotype was detected ten times or more. The chain recombines TRBV7-2 with TRBJ1-5; a weak D match, TRBD1 (6 bases). The V gene lost 8 bases and the J gene lost 2 bases, with 13 bases spanning the gap. This CDR3 contains 14 residues. The V gene's germline CDR1 is SGHTA and CDR2 FQGNSA. DNA for the CDR3: TGTGCCAGCTCACTTCGACAGGGCAATCAGCCCCAGCATTTT. Translating it yields CASSLRQGNQPQHF.

Only a few counts were recorded for this clonotype. This sequence joins TRBV28 and TRBJ2-5, with 11 positions matching TRBD2. With the DNA end fitting TRBJ2-1 better, the J assignment may be wrong. The CDR3 is 15 residues long. Germline CDR1 MDHEN, CDR2 SYDVKM. CDR3 residues: CASSALAGEGNEQFF. The CDR3 DNA is TGTGCCAGCAGTGCACTAGCGGGAGAAGGCAATGAGCAGTTCTTC.

This clonotype was found a few times. The rearrangement joins TRBV27 to TRBJ2-5, with 7 bases lining up with TRBD2. Per germline, CDR1 MNHEY and CDR2 SMNVEV (reference sequence). V lost 5 bases, J lost 5 bases, and 5 bases stayed unmatched. The CDR3 length is 13 residues. CDR3 sequence: CASSRRGTETQYF. In DNA, the CDR3 is TGTGCCAGCAGTCGGCGGGGGACGGAGACCCAGTACTTC.

This clonotype was observed a few times. The chain recombines TRBV15 with TRBJ1-5, with a weak D call TRBD1 (5 bases). Trimming took 3 bases from V and 1 from J, leaving 10 bases between them. Germline lookup yields CDR1 LNHNV and CDR2 YYDKDF (reference sequence). The CDR3 is made up of 15 amino acids. Written as DNA, the CDR3 is TGTGCCACCAGCAGGGCAGGGTTAAGCAATCAGCCCCAGCATTTT. This gives the protein CATSRAGLSNQPQHF.